The next 19 T cell receptor beta chains were all read from a single sample in a study of graft-versus-host responses after intestinal transplantation. Clones were sequenced by immunoSEQ multiplex PCR, and TCRdb holds only the in-frame ones, with some missing. The data show around 26,000 clones, 94% seen once. Material: PBMCs, obtained 156 days after intestinal transplant. The receptors shown here come from a human patient who received an intestinal transplant, so some T cells may come from the graft donor.

The gene calls are TRBV6-5 and TRBJ1-5; weak D call: TRBD1 (5 bases). The CDR3 has 15 residues. V gave up 6 bases and J gave up 5 bases, with 17 bases separating them. The germline gives CDR1 MNHEY, CDR2 SVGAGI. The CDR3 region is CASSRSWDGDQPQHF. The CDR3 DNA sequence: TGTGCCAGCAGCCGCTCGTGGGACGGGGATCAGCCCCAGCATTTT.

CDR3 sequence: CASSDWASGNEQFF. The CDR3 coding sequence is TGTGCCAGCAGTGACTGGGCTAGTGGTAATGAGCAGTTCTTC. This sequence joins TRBV6-4 and TRBJ2-1; D is ambiguous. The CDR3 runs 14 residues. CDR1 is MRHNA, CDR2 SNTAGT, per germline. The V and J ends lost 1 base and 7 bases respectively, with 11 bases between them.

This chain connects TRBV19 to TRBJ2-5; D uncertain. Trimming shortened V by 3 bases and J by 2 bases, and 13 bases separated the two germline ends. Germline V gene lookup returns CDR1 LNHDA and CDR2 SQIVND (reference sequence). The CDR3 loop spans 15 amino acids. The CDR3 sequence is CASSIGVNMQETQYF. The CDR3 region has the DNA TGTGCCAGTAGTATCGGCGTAAACATGCAAGAGACCCAGTACTTC.

This clone was observed a handful of times. This rearrangement joins TRBV6-5 to TRBJ1-2, with D unresolved. Trimming shortened V by 2 bases and J by 6 bases, and 7 bases separated the two germline ends. The germline gives CDR1 MNHEY, CDR2 SVGAGI. The CDR3 sequence is 12 residues long. The CDR3 sequence: CASSYHGDGYTF. The CDR3 DNA is TGTGCCAGCAGTTACCATGGGGATGGCTACACCTTC.

The rearrangement joins TRBV9 to TRBJ2-5; 7 bases agree with TRBD1. The DNA end is a closer match to TRBJ2-7, so the J assignment may be wrong. The germline V gene has CDR1 SGDLS and CDR2 YYNGEE. The CDR3 contains 15 residues. CDR3 sequence reads: CASSVLGTANYEQYF. CDR3 in DNA: TGTGCCAGCAGCGTCCTTGGGACAGCAAACTACGAGCAGTACTTC.

This clone was counted once. A junction end diverges from the germline sequence, so it may reflect a read error. The chain uses TRBV2 and TRBJ2-5; the match to TRBD1 covers 8 bases. Germline V gene data show CDR1 as SNHLY and CDR2 as FYNNEI. The CDR3 is 12 residues long. CDR3 sequence: CASIVDREEQHF. CDR3 in DNA: TGTGCCAGCATCGTGGACAGGGAAGAGCAGCACTTC.

This chain links TRBV7-2 with TRBJ1-5; 7 nucleotides match TRBD1. V was clipped by 4 bases and J by 4 bases; unmatched bases: 7. The germline CDR1 and CDR2 sequences are SGHTA and FQGNSA. The CDR3 spans 15 residues. The CDR3 loop reads CASSSQTGQNQPQHF. CDR3 coding DNA: TGTGCCAGCAGCTCCCAGACAGGGCAAAATCAGCCCCAGCATTTT.

The rearrangement links TRBV9 to TRBJ2-7; TRBD1 matches at 9 bases. This CDR3 has 16 amino acids. CDR1 SGDLS and CDR2 YYNGEE come from the germline V gene. Unmatched junction bases numbered 11, after V lost 3 bases and J lost 4 bases. Here the CDR3 reads CASSGESGTGTYEQYF. The CDR3 nucleotides read TGTGCCAGCAGCGGCGAATCCGGGACAGGGACTTACGAGCAGTACTTC.

The chain combines TRBV27 with TRBJ1-5; 7 bases fit TRBD1. The germline V gene has CDR1 MNHEY and CDR2 SMNVEV (reference sequence). V gave up 6 bases and J gave up 6 bases; unmatched junction bases: 8. CDR3 size: 14 residues. CDR3 sequence reads: CASRLTGKSQPQHF. In DNA, the CDR3 is TGTGCCAGCAGACTGACAGGGAAGAGTCAGCCCCAGCATTTT.

The rearrangement joins TRBV11-3 to TRBJ1-2; D unclear. CDR3 length equals 15 residues. Germline-derived CDR1 and CDR2 are SGHNT and YENEEA. Trimming stripped 0 bases from V and 1 base from J, with 9 bases between. This CDR3 reads CASSLDPGSNYGYTF. In DNA form, the CDR3 reads TGTGCCAGCAGCTTAGATCCGGGAAGTAACTATGGCTACACCTTC.

The chain carries TRBV27 and TRBJ1-1, with a tentative D call TRBD1 (5 bases). The V gene's germline CDR1 is MNHEY and CDR2 SMNVEV (reference sequence). V dropped 3 bases and J dropped 4 bases, with 12 bases sitting between them. There are 14 residues in the CDR3. The CDR3 DNA sequence: TGTGCCAGCAGTTTCTATGACAGAATCACTGAAGCTTTCTTT. It yields the protein CASSFYDRITEAFF.

The V and J genes are TRBV9 and TRBJ1-2; D is perhaps TRBD1 (6 bases). The germline gives CDR1 SGDLS, CDR2 YYNGEE. The CDR3 loop spans 13 amino acids. Trimming removed 4 bases from V and 4 bases from J, with 11 bases in between. The CDR3 sequence: CASSPDRTYGYTF. The CDR3 DNA reads as TGTGCCAGCAGCCCCGACAGGACCTATGGCTACACCTTC.

The chain is built from TRBV13 and TRBJ2-5; maybe TRBD2 (5 bases). The CDR3 has 14 residues. The germline CDR1 and CDR2 sequences are PRHDT and FYEKMQ (reference sequence). V lost 4 bases to trimming and J lost 8 bases, with 17 bases between them. CDR3 nucleotides: TGTGCCAGCAGCTCGGGCCTCGGCGAGGGCACCCAGTACTTC. The encoded protein is CASSSGLGEGTQYF. Full variable domain (missing parts from reference TRBV13 and TRBJ2-5): AAGVIQSPRHLIKEKRETATLKCYPIPRHDTVYWYQQGPGQDPQFLISFYEKMQSDKGSIPDRFSAQQFSDYHSELNMSSLELGDSALYFCASSSGLGEGTQYFGPGTRLLVL.

The chain links TRBV4-2 to TRBJ2-3; 12 bases fit TRBD2. The CDR3 covers 16 residues. The germline V gene has CDR1 LGHNA and CDR2 YNFKEQ. V gave up 4 bases and J gave up 2 bases; unmatched junction bases: 4. The CDR3 loop reads CASSPGLAGPTDTQYF. DNA of the CDR3: TGTGCCAGCAGCCCCGGACTAGCGGGACCCACAGATACGCAGTATTTT.

This clone was observed once. This chain joins TRBV19 and TRBJ2-7; D not resolved. There are 11 residues in the CDR3. Germline-derived CDR1 and CDR2 are LNHDA and SQIVND (reference sequence). V lost 5 bases, J lost 6 bases, and 8 bases lay in between. CDR3 DNA sequence: TGTGCCAGTAGTTGGGGTCGCGAGCAGTACTTC. This translates into CASSWGREQYF.

The chain is built from TRBV4-1 and TRBJ1-6; possible D gene TRBD1, 5 bases. This CDR3 comprises 15 residues. The V gene lost 4 bases and the J gene lost 6 bases, with 13 bases spanning the gap. The germline gives CDR1 MGHRA, CDR2 YSYEKL. Here the CDR3 reads CASSLVQDGNSPLHF. The DNA of the CDR3 is TGCGCCAGCAGCCTCGTACAGGACGGTAATTCACCCCTCCACTTT.

This sequence joins TRBV15 and TRBJ1-2, with 9 bases that match TRBD1. This CDR3 spans 15 amino acids. J lost 3 bases, V lost 3 bases, and 5 bases had no gene match. Germline V gives CDR1 LNHNV, CDR2 YYDKDF (reference sequence). DNA for the CDR3: TGTGCCACCAGCAGCGGGACAGGGTTAGACTATGGCTACACCTTC. Residues: CATSSGTGLDYGYTF.

The chain combines TRBV30 with TRBJ2-5; D is unresolved. The DNA end is more similar to TRBJ2-7, so the J call may be wrong. Germline V gene lookup returns CDR1 GTSNPN and CDR2 SVGIG (reference sequence). The CDR3 extends over 13 amino acids. CDR3 sequence reads: CAWSLGYSYEQYF. The CDR3, as DNA: TGTGCCTGGAGCCTAGGATACTCCTACGAGCAGTACTTC.

This chain uses TRBV19 with TRBJ1-1, with D uncertain. V shed 0 bases and J shed 6 bases, with 14 bases lying between them. Germline V gene sequence: CDR1 LNHDA, CDR2 SQIVND (reference sequence). This CDR3 comprises 15 residues. The CDR3 spells CASSIDALPRAEAFF. CDR3 DNA sequence: TGTGCCAGTAGTATAGATGCCCTCCCGAGGGCTGAAGCTTTCTTT.